Listed below are T cell receptor beta chains from one sample, sequenced in a study of shared clonotypes between healthy human individuals. TCRdb's table, derived via immunoSEQ multiplex PCR, lists solely in-frame clones and lacks some. The repertoire holds about 490,000 clones, with approximately 84% as singletons. Sequencing was carried out using PBMCs. All receptors come from a woman aged 40 to 50 in good health. Some clones in this sample may be carry-over from other donors' samples. The CDR3 runs from the conserved cysteine through the conserved F or W. The D gene is left open where the match is weak. Size tells how often a clone was seen (once, few, many) or the class of an expanded clone, and some rows leave it out.

len	j_gene	abundance	d_gene	v_gene	CDR3nt	CDR3aa
11	TRBJ1-2	many	NA	TRBV5-8	TGTGCCAGCAGCTTATTCGTTGGCTACACCTTC	CASSLFVGYTF
14	TRBJ1-2	NA	TRBD1	TRBV5-1	TGCGCCAGCAGAGGAACGACAGGGACGAAGGGCTACACCTTC	CASRGTTGTKGYTF
13	TRBJ2-7	NA	NA	TRBV7-2	TGTGCCAGCAGCTCCCGGGGGTCGGAAGAGCAGTACTTC	CASSSRGSEEQYF
16	TRBJ2-5	NA	NA	TRBV4-1	TGCGCCAGCAGCCAAGTCGGCAGGGGATCACAAGAGACCCAGTACTTC	CASSQVGRGSQETQYF
13	TRBJ2-4	NA	TRBD2	TRBV11-2	TGTGCCAGCAGTTCAGCGGGAGACAACATTCAGTACTTC	CASSSAGDNIQYF
14	TRBJ1-5	NA	NA	TRBV18	TGTGCCAGCTCACCGTGGGAGAGCAATCAGCCCCAGCATTTT	CASSPWESNQPQHF
16	TRBJ1-1	NA	NA	TRBV5-1	TGCGCCAGCAGCTTGGTGGTAACAGGTTTGAACACTGAAGCTTTCTTT	CASSLVVTGLNTEAFF
16	TRBJ2-1	once	NA	TRBV7-8	TGTGCCAGCAGCCAAGTATGGGGGATAGTCCGCAATGAGCAGTTCTTC	CASSQVWGIVRNEQFF
16	TRBJ2-2	NA	NA	TRBV7-2	TGTGCCAGCAGCTTTCCCCCCGGGGCAGGGACCGGGGAGCTGTTTTTT	CASSFPPGAGTGELFF
15	TRBJ2-7	NA	NA	TRBV5-4	TGTGCCAGCTCCCTTTTTGGGGGGAAATGGTACGAGCAGTACTTC	CASSLFGGKWYEQYF
15	TRBJ2-3	NA	TRBD2	TRBV30	TGTGCCTGGAGTGTAGCGGGAGGGCTGCAAGATACGCAGTATTTT	CAWSVAGGLQDTQYF
13	TRBJ1-2	NA	TRBD1	TRBV6-1	TGTGCCAGCAGTGAAGCGGACAGGGAGGGCTACACCTTC	CASSEADREGYTF
18	TRBJ1-5	few	TRBD1	TRBV4-2	TGTGCCAGCAGCCAAGATTTCGAGGGGGCGAGAAGCAATCAGCCCCAGCATTTT	CASSQDFEGARSNQPQHF
12	TRBJ1-1	NA	NA	TRBV30	TGTGCCTGGAGTAGGGTGAACACTGAAGCTTTCTTT	CAWSRVNTEAFF
15	TRBJ2-7	few	NA	TRBV7-6	TGTGCCAGCAGCTTAGAGGGGACGGACTTCTACGAGCAGTACTTC	CASSLEGTDFYEQYF
13	TRBJ1-2	few	NA	TRBV10-3	TGTGCCAGCAGTGAACAGGGTATCTATGGCTACACCTTC	CASSEQGIYGYTF
12	TRBJ2-5	NA	NA	TRBV15	TGTGCCACCAGTCAGCGGCCTGAGACCCAGTACTTC	CATSQRPETQYF
17	TRBJ2-2	once	NA	TRBV30	TGTGCCTGGAGTTGGCCAGGGCAGGTATCGAACACCGGGGAGCTGTTTTTT	CAWSWPGQVSNTGELFF
13	TRBJ2-5	NA	NA	TRBV7-6	TGTGCCAGCGGCGGGTGGACCAAAGAGACCCAGTACTTC	CASGGWTKETQYF
18	TRBJ2-2	NA	TRBD2	TRBV11-1	TGTGCCAGCAGCTTAGTTAGCGGGAGCCCCCACGTTACCGGGGAGCTGTTTTTT	CASSLVSGSPHVTGELFF
15	TRBJ2-3	once	NA	TRBV6-1	TGTGCCAGCAGTGTCCCTATGGGGCGCACAGATACGCAGTATTTT	CASSVPMGRTDTQYF
15	TRBJ2-2	NA	NA	TRBV5-1	TGCGCCAGCAGCTTGGACAGGTTAGCCACCGGGGAGCTGTTTTTT	CASSLDRLATGELFF
15	TRBJ2-7	NA	NA	TRBV2	TGTGCCAGCACCCTAAGCCGGGACTGGGCTGGAGAGCAGTACTTC	CASTLSRDWAGEQYF
15	TRBJ1-1	few	TRBD1	TRBV6-1	TGTGCCAGCACCCTGAGGGGGACAGCGAACACTGAAGCTTTCTTT	CASTLRGTANTEAFF
15	TRBJ2-7	NA	TRBD2	TRBV7-2	TGTGCCAGCACCAGCGGACTAGCGGGATACTACGAGCAGTACTTC	CASTSGLAGYYEQYF
19	TRBJ1-1	NA	TRBD1	TRBV7-2	TGTGCCAGCAGCCCCCAGAACAGGGGGCGTTTTAGGGTCAACACTGAAGCTTTCTTT	CASSPQNRGRFRVNTEAFF
14	TRBJ1-2	NA	NA	TRBV7-2	TGTGCCAGCAGCTTAATTAGTGGTAACTATGGCTACACCTTC	CASSLISGNYGYTF
14	TRBJ1-5	NA	NA	TRBV7-2	TGTGCCAGCAGCCCGGACGGATCCAATCAGCCCCAGCATTTT	CASSPDGSNQPQHF
16	TRBJ2-7	few	TRBD1	TRBV10-3	TGTGCCATCAGTTCCCCGTATGGACAGGGGTACTACGAGCAGTACTTC	CAISSPYGQGYYEQYF
13	TRBJ2-1	NA	NA	TRBV2	TGTGCCAGCAGTGATGGGGCGGGCAATGAGCAGTTCTTC	CASSDGAGNEQFF
15	TRBJ2-1	NA	TRBD1	TRBV19	TGTGCCAGTAGTATGGGACAGGGGATCTACAATGAGCAGTTCTTC	CASSMGQGIYNEQFF
14	TRBJ2-1	NA	TRBD1	TRBV6-1	TGTGCCAGCAGTGAAATGGACAGGTACAATGAGCAGTTCTTC	CASSEMDRYNEQFF
17	TRBJ2-7	NA	NA	TRBV18	TGTGCCAGCTCACCGTACACCGGGACGCCAAGCTCCTACGAGCAGTACTTC	CASSPYTGTPSSYEQYF
18	TRBJ2-1	few	TRBD1	TRBV5-1	TGCGCCAGCAGCCAGATACCTTGGGTCGGACAGGGGGGGAGTGAGCAGTTCTTC	CASSQIPWVGQGGSEQFF
13	TRBJ2-5	NA	NA	TRBV7-9	TGTGCCAGCAGCTTGGGGTTAGGAGAGACCCAGTACTTC	CASSLGLGETQYF
13	TRBJ1-1	NA	NA	TRBV19	TGTGCCAGTAGTATCCGGCGGGGACCTGAAGCTTTCTTT	CASSIRRGPEAFF
14	TRBJ2-2	NA	TRBD2	TRBV29-1	TGCAGCGTCGCCACTAGCGGGAACACCGGGGAGCTGTTTTTT	CSVATSGNTGELFF
16	TRBJ2-5	NA	TRBD2	TRBV7-9	TGTGCCAGCAGCACCCAACTAGCGGGAGGGATGGAGACCCAGTACTTC	CASSTQLAGGMETQYF
14	TRBJ2-1	NA	NA	TRBV5-6	TGTGCCAGCAGCTTGGCGACAGATTACAATGAGCAGTTCTTC	CASSLATDYNEQFF
15	TRBJ2-1	NA	TRBD2	TRBV6-6	TGTGCCAGCAGTCCAAGCGGGAGTACCTACAATGAGCAGTTCTTC	CASSPSGSTYNEQFF
13	TRBJ2-5	NA	NA	TRBV5-4	TGTGCCAGCAGCGTGACGGTCCAAGAGACCCAGTACTTC	CASSVTVQETQYF
16	TRBJ2-7	once	TRBD2	TRBV15	TGTGCCACCAGCAGAGATAGTGGTAGCGGGAGTGGCGAGCAGTACTTC	CATSRDSGSGSGEQYF
13	TRBJ2-1	NA	NA	TRBV2	TGTGCCAGCAGTGAAAGTCCATACAATGAGCAGTTCTTC	CASSESPYNEQFF
13	TRBJ2-7	NA	NA	TRBV30	TGTGCCTGGAGTGTCAGCTCATACTACGAGCAGTACTTC	CAWSVSSYYEQYF
13	TRBJ2-7	NA	NA	TRBV6-1	TGTGCCAGCACCCAAGTGGGAATGAGCGAGCAGTACTTC	CASTQVGMSEQYF
14	TRBJ2-7	few	NA	TRBV28	TGTGCCAGCAGTTTAGTGGGCCAATCCTACGAGCAGTACTTC	CASSLVGQSYEQYF
12	TRBJ1-2	NA	NA	TRBV5-1	TGCGCCAGCAGCGAAGGGGCTGGAGGCTACACCTTC	CASSEGAGGYTF